This T cell receptor beta chain was found in a study of T cells in Graves' hyperthyroidism and ophthalmopathy. TCR beta CDR3 sequences were amplified from RNA transcripts. First-round RT-PCR with HTBI primers amplified the TCR CDR3 region. Via MiXCR, TCRdb re-called the multiplex PCR reads, giving one row per CDR3 protein. The sample carries 470,000 or so distinct CDR3 sequences, 20% recorded once. This clonotype came up many times. Graves' hyperthyroidism is called stable when ophthalmopathy does not progress within 18 months. It was uncontrolled infection, other autoimmune disease, pregnancy or lactation that excluded patients. The CDR3 spans 15 residues. The V gene lost 6 bases and the J gene lost 3 bases, with 15 bases spanning the gap. CDR1 is MDHEN and CDR2 is SYDVKM in the germline V gene.

The sequenced material came from blood. The chain carries TRBV28 and TRBJ1-5; no firm D call. The receptor was isolated from a man between 18 and 35 years old with Graves' hyperthyroidism. This chain's CDR3 is CASSPGRKNNQPQHF. The CDR3 region has the DNA TGTGCCAGCAGCCCAGGACGGAAAAACAATCAGCCCCAGCATTTT.